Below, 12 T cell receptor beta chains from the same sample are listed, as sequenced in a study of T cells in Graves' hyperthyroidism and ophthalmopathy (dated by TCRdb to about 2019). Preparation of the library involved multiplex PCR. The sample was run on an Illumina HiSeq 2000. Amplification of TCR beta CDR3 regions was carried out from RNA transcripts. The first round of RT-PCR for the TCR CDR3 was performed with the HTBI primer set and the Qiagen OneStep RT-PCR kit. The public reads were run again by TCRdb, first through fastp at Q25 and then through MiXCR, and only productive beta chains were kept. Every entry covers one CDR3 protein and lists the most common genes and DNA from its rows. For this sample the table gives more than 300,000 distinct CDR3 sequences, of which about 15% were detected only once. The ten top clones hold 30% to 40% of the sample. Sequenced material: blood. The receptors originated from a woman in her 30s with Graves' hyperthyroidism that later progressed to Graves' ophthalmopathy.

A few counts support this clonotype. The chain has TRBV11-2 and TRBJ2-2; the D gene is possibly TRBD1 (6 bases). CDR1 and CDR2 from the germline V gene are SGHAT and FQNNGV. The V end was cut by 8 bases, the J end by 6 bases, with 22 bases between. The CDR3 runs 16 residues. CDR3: CASGGSGTINAGELFF. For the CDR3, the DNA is TGTGCCAGCGGCGGTTCCGGGACAATTAACGCCGGGGAGCTGTTTTTT. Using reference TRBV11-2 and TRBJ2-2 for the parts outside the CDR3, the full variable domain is EAGVAQSPRYKIIEKRQSVAFWCNPISGHATLYWYQQILGQGPKLLIQFQNNGVVDDSQLPKDRFSAERLKGVDSTLKIQPAKLEDSAVYLCASGGSGTINAGELFFGEGSRLTVL.

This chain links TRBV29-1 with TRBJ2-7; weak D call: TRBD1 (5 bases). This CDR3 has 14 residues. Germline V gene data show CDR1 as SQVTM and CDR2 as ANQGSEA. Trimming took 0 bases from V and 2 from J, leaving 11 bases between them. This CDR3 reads CSVEDHQGTYEQYF. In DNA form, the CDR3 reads TGCAGCGTTGAAGATCACCAGGGAACCTACGAGCAGTACTTC.

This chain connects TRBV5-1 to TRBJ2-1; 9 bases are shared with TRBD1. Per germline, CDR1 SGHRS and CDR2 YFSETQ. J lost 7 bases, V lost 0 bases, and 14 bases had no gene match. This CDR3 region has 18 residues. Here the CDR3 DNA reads TGCGCCAGCAGCTTGGAGGGTTATGTGGGACAGGGTAGTAATGAGCAGTTCTTC. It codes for CASSLEGYVGQGSNEQFF.

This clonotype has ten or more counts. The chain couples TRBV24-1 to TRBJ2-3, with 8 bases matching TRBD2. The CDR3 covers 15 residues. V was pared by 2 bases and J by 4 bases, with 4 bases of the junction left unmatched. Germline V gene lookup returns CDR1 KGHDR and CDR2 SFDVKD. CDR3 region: CATSDSGLAPDTQYF. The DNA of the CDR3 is TGTGCCACCAGTGATTCCGGACTAGCCCCAGATACGCAGTATTTT.

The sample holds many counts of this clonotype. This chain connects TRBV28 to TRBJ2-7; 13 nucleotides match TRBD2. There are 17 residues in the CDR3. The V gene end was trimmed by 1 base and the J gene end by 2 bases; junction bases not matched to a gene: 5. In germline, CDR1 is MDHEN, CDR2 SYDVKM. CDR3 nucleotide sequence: TGTGCCAGCAGTTTATCCCTGGGACTAGCGGGAACCTACGAGCAGTACTTC. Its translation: CASSLSLGLAGTYEQYF.

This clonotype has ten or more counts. As DNA, the CDR3 is TGTGCCAGCAGTTTAGGGAACGCAAGAAAGTTCTTC. Translating it yields CASSLGNARKFF. This chain uses TRBV12-3 or TRBV12-4 with TRBJ2-1; D gene uncertain. This CDR3 comprises 12 residues. Between the trimmed V and J ends, which lost 1 base and 14 bases, there was a span of 12 bases.

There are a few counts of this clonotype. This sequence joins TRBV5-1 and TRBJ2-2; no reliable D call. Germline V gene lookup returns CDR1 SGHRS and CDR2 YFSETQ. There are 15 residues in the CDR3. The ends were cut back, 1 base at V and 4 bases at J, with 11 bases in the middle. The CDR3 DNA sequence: TGCGCCAGCAGCTTGAACGGTCGGGTCACCGGGGAGCTGTTTTTT. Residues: CASSLNGRVTGELFF.

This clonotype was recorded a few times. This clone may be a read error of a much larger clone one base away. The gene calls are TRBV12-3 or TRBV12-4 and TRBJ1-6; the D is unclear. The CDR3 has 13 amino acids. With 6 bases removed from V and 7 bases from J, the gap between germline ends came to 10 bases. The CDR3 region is CASSHQENSPLHF. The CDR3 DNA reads TGTGCCAGCAGCCACCAGGAGAATTCACCCCTCCACTTT.

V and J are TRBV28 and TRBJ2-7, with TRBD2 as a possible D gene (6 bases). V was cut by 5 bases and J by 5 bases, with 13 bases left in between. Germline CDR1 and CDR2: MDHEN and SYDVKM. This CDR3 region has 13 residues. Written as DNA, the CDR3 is TGTGCCAGCAGTCTGGACGGAGGGAACGAGCAGTACTTC. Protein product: CASSLDGGNEQYF.

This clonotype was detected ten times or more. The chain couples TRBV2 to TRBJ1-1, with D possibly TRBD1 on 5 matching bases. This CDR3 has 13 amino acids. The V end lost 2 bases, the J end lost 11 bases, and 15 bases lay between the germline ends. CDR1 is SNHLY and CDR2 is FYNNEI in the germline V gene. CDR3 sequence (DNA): TGTGCCAGCAGTGAAAATTGGGGCGGTGAGGCTTTCTTT. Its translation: CASSENWGGEAFF.

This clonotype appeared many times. CDR3 residues: CASRASSGVNEQFF. Here the CDR3 DNA reads TGTGCCAGCAGGGCGAGTAGCGGGGTCAATGAGCAGTTCTTC. This rearrangement joins TRBV12-3 or TRBV12-4 to TRBJ2-1, with TRBD2 identical over 8 bases. The V gene end was trimmed by 6 bases and the J gene end by 6 bases; junction bases not matched to a gene: 7. The CDR3 sequence is 14 residues long.

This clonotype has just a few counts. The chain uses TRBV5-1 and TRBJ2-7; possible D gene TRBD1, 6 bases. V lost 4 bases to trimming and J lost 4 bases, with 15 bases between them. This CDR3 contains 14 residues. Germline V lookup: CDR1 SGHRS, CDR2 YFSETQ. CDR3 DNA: TGCGCCAGCAGCACGGACAGCGGATTATACGAGCAGTACTTC. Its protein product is CASSTDSGLYEQYF.